The text below deals with one T cell receptor beta chain. Antigen specificity is unknown. These data are taken from a study of T cell responses to AZD1222 COVID-19 vaccine. Study-wide results and limits: The CD4 TCRs associated with vaccination extended across spike and predominated at 160-218 and 743-854.

V gave up 7 bases and J gave up 8 bases, with 16 bases separating them. In germline, CDR1 is SGHRS, CDR2 YFSETQ. The CDR3 runs to 13 residues. Assay: immunoSEQ multiplex PCR; the TCRdb copy retains only in-frame clones and omits some. The table lists about 84,000 clones, nearly 90% of them singletons. V usage is TRBV5-1 and J usage is TRBJ2-1; D gene unclear. Sequencing used peripheral blood, obtained on day 0 of AZD1222 vaccination. This sequence was found in an adult in good health. CDR3 nucleotides: TGCGCCAGCGAGACGGGCTCGACGGATGAGCAGTTCTTC. It translates to CASETGSTDEQFF.